The present T cell receptor (beta chain) was sequenced within a study of cytomegalovirus exposure and HLA in healthy donors. Study-wide background: Findings of an earlier analysis included some 120 million unique TCR beta sequences from some 190 million T cells.

A multiplex PCR was run with 60 Vbeta primers and 13 Jbeta primers. Profiled with immunoSEQ multiplex PCR; TCRdb holds only in-frame clones, not every one. Among 140,000 or so clones listed, approximately 80% were seen once. Overall study findings and caveats: Later work found most CMV-associated TCR beta chains apparently HLA-restricted. Previous analysis showed most TCR beta V segments were productive about 90% or about 30% of the time. Accurate prediction of most subjects' HLA-A and HLA-B alleles from TCR beta sequences was reported.

Germline lookup yields CDR1 SGHNT and CDR2 YYREEE (reference sequence). Trimming removed 4 bases from V and 4 bases from J; junction bases left unmatched: 7. This CDR3 has 15 residues. Regarding this clone: What it binds is unknown.

The clonotype comes from a woman between 18 and 29 years old in good health and CMV-seropositive. The J gene is TRBJ2-1, the V gene TRBV5-4; 8 nucleotides match TRBD1. The sequencing input was PBMCs. DNA of the CDR3: TGTGCCAGCAGCGTCGGACAGGGAAATTACAATGAGCAGTTCTTC. Residues: CASSVGQGNYNEQFF.